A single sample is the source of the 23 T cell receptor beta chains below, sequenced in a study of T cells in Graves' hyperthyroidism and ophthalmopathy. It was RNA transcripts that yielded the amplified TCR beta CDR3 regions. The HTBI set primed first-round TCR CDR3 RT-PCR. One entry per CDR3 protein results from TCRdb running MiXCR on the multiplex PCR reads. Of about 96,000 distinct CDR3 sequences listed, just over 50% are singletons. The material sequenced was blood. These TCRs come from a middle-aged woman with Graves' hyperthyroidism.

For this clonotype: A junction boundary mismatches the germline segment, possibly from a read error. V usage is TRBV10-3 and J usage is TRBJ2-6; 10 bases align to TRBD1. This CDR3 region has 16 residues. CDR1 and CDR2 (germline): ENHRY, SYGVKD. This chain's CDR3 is CASRMTGGWGANALTF. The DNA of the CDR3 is TGTGCCAGCAGGATGACAGGGGGCTGGGGGGCCAACGCCCTGACTTTC.

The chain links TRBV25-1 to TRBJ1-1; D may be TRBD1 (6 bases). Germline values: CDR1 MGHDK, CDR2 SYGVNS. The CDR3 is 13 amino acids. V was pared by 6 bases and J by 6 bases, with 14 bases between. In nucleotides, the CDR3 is TGTGCCAGCAGGGGGGCAGGGCTCGCTGAAGCTTTCTTT. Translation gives CASRGAGLAEAFF.

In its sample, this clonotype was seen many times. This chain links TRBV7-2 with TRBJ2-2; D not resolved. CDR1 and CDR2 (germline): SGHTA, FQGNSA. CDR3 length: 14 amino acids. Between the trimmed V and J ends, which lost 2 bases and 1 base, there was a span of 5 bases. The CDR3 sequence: CASSLHLNTGELFF. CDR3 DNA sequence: TGTGCCAGCAGCTTACACCTGAACACCGGGGAGCTGTTTTTT. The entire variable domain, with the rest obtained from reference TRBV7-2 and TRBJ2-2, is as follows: GAGVSQSPSNKVTEKGKDVELRCDPISGHTALYWYRQSLGQGLEFLIYFQGNSAPDKSGLPSDRFSAERTGGSVSTLTIQRTQQEDSAVYLCASSLHLNTGELFFGEGSRLTVL.

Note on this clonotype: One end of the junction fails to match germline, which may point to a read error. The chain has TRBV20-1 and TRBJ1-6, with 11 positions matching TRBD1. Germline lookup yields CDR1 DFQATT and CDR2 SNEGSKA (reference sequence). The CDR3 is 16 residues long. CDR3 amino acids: CGASSVSGQGDSPLHF. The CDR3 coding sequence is TGCGGTGCTTCGTCCGTTTCGGGACAGGGGGATTCACCCCTCCACTTT.

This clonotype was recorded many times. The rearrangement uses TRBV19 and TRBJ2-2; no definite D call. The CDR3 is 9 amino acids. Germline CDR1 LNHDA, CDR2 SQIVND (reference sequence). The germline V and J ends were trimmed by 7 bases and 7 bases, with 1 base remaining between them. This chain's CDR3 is CASNGELFF. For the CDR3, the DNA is TGTGCCAGTAACGGGGAGCTGTTTTTT. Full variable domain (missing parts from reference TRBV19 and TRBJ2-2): DGGITQSPKYLFRKEGQNVTLSCEQNLNHDAMYWYRQDPGQGLRLIYYSQIVNDFQKGDIAEGYSVSREKKESFPLTVTSAQKNPTAFYLCASNGELFFGEGSRLTVL.

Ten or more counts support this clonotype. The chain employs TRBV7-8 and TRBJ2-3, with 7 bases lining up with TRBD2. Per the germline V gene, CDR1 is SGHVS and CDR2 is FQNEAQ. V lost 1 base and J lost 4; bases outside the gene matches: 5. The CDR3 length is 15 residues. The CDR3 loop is CASSLGLAGADTQYF. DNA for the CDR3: TGTGCCAGCAGCTTAGGTCTGGCGGGAGCAGATACGCAGTATTTT. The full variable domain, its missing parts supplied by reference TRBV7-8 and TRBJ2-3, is GAGVSQSPRYKVAKRGQDVALRCDPISGHVSLFWYQQALGQGPEFLTYFQNEAQLDKSGLPSDRFFAERPEGSVSTLKIQRTQQEDSAVYLCASSLGLAGADTQYFGPGTRLTVL.

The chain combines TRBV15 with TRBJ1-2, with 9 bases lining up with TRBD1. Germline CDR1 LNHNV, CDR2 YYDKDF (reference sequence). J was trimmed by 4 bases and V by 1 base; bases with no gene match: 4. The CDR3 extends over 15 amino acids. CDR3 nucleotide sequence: TGTGCCACCAGCAGAGGGGACAGGGTTCCCTATGGCTACACCTTC. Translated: CATSRGDRVPYGYTF.

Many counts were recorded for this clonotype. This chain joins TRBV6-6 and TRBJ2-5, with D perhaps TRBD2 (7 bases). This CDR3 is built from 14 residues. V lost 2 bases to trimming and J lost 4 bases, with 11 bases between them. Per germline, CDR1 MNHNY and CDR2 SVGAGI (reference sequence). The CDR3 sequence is CASSYGGAGETQYF. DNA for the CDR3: TGTGCCAGCAGTTACGGGGGGGCCGGAGAGACCCAGTACTTC.

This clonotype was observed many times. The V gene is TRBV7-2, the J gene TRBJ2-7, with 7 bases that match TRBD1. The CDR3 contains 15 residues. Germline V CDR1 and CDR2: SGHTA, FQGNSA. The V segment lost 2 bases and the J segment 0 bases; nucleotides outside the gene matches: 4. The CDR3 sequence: CASSLQGVGSYEQYF. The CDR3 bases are TGTGCCAGCAGCTTACAGGGGGTGGGCTCCTACGAGCAGTACTTC.

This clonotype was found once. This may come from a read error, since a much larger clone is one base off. The CDR3 DNA is TGTGCCAGCAGCCGACGTTTACTAGCGGGAGTTGGGACCGGGGAGCTGTCTTTT. This codes for CASSRRLLAGVGTGELSF. The chain recombines TRBV7-2 with TRBJ2-2; 11 bases match TRBD2. In germline, CDR1 is SGHTA, CDR2 FQGNSA. This CDR3 has 18 residues. The whole variable domain, filled in from reference TRBV7-2 and TRBJ2-2, reads GAGVSQSPSNKVTEKGKDVELRCDPISGHTALYWYRQSLGQGLEFLIYFQGNSAPDKSGLPSDRFSAERTGGSVSTLTIQRTQQEDSAVYLCASSRRLLAGVGTGELSFGEGSRLTVL.

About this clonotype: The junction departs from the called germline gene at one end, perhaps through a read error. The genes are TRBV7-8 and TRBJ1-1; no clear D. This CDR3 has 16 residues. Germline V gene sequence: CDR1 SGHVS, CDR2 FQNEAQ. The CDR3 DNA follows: TGTGCCAGCAGTGGATCCCGCCATAACCCGAACACTGAAGCCTTCTTT. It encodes CASSGSRHNPNTEAFF.

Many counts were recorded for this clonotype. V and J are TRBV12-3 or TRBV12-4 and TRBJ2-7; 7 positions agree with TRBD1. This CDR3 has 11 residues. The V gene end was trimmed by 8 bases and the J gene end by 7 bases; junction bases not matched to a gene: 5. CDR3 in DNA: TGTGCCAGCGGAACAGGGGTAGAGCAGTACTTC. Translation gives CASGTGVEQYF.

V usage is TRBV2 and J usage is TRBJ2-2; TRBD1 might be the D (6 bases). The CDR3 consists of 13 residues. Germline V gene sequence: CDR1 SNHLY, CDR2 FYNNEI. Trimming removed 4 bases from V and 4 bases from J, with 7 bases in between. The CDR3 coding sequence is TGTGCCAGCAGTGCAGGGGTCACCGGGGAGCTGTTTTTT. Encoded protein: CASSAGVTGELFF.

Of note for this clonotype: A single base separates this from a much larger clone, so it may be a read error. CDR3 sequence (DNA): TGTGCCGGCAGTGACGGAAGGGGGGGGTATGGTTGGAGTTCACCCCTCCACTTT. It codes for CAGSDGRGGYGWSSPLHF. The chain is built from TRBV6-1 and TRBJ1-6, with a tentative D call TRBD1 (6 bases). The CDR3 consists of 18 residues. CDR1 is MNHNS and CDR2 is SASEGT in the germline V gene.

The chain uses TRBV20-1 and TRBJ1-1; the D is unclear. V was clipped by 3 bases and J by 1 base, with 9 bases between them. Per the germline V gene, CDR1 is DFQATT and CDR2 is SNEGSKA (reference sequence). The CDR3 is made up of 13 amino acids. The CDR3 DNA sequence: TGCAGTGCTAGGTCCCAGGCGAACACTGAAGCTTTCTTT. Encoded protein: CSARSQANTEAFF.

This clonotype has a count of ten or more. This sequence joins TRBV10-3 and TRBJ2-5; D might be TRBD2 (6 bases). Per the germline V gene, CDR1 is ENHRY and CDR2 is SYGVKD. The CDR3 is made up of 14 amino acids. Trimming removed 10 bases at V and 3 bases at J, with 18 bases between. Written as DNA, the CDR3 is TGTGCCACCCGGAGGGCGGCTAGCGAAGAGACCCAGTACTTC. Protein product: CATRRAASEETQYF.

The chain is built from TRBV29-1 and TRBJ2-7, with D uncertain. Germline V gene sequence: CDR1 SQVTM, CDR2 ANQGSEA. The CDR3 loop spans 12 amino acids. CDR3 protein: CTAIGRYYEQYF. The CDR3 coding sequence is TGCACCGCGATTGGGCGTTACTACGAGCAGTACTTC.

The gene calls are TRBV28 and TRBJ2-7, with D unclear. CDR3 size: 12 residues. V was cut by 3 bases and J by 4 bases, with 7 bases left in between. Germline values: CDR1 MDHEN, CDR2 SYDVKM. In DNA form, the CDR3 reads TGTGCCAGCAGTTTTAATAGATACGAGCAGTACTTC. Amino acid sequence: CASSFNRYEQYF.

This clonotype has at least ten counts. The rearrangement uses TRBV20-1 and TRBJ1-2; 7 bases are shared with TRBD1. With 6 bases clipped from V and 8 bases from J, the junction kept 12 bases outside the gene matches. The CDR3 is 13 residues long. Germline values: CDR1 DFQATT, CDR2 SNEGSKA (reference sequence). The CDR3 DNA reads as TGCAGTGCCTTGAATGAGGGGGCGGGAGGCTACACCTTC. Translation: CSALNEGAGGYTF.

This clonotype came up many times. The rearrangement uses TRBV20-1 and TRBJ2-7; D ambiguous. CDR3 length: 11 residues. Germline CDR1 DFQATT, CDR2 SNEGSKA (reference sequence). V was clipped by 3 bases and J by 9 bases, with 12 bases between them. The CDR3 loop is CSARYPTGQYF. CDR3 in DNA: TGCAGTGCTAGGTACCCCACGGGGCAGTACTTC.

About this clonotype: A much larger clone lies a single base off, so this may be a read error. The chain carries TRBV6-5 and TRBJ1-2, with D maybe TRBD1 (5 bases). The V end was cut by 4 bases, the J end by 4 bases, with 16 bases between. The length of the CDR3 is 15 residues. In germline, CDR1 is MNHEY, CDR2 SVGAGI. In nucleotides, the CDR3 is TGTGCCAGCAGTTTAAGCGGGGCAGGGTTCTATGGCTACACCTTC. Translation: CASSLSGAGFYGYTF.

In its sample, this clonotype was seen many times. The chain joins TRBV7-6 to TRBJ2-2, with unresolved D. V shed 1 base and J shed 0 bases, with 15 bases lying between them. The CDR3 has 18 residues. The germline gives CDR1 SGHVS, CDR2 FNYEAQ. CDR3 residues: CASSLVLPGPTNTGELFF. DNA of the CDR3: TGTGCCAGCAGCTTAGTACTTCCGGGTCCCACGAACACCGGGGAGCTGTTTTTT.

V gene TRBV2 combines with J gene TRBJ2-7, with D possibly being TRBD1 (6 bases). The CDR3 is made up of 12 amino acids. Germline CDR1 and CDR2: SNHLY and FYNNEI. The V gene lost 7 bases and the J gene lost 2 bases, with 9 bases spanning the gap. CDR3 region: CASTDSTYEQYF. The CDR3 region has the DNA TGTGCCAGCACGGACAGCACCTACGAGCAGTACTTC.